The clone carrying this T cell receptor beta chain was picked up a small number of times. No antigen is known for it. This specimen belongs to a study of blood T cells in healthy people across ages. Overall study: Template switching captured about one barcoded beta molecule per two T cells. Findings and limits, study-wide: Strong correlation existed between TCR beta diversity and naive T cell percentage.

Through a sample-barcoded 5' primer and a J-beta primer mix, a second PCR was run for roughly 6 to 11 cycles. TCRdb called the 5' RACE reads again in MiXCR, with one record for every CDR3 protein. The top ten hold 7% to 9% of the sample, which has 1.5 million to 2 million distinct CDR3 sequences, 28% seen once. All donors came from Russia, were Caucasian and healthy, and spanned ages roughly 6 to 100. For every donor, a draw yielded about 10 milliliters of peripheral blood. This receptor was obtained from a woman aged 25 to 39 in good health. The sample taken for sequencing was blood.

This chain's CDR3 is CASSSDNGETQYF. For the CDR3, the DNA is TGTGCCAGCAGCTCGGACAATGGGGAGACCCAGTACTTC. The V gene is TRBV7-7, the J gene TRBJ2-5; TRBD1 might be the D (5 bases). V lost 4 bases and J 5 bases, leaving 11 bases between the germline ends. The V gene's germline CDR1 is SSHAT and CDR2 FNYEAQ (reference sequence). The CDR3 contains 13 residues. Full variable domain (rest looked up from reference TRBV7-7 and TRBJ2-5): GAGVSQSPRYKVTKRGQDVTLRCDPISSHATLYWYQQALGQGPEFLTYFNYEAQPDKSGLPSDRFSAERPEGSISTLTIQRTEQRDSAMYRCASSSDNGETQYFGPGTRLLVL.